These 16 T cell receptor beta chains were sequenced from one sample in a study of T cell responses to AZD1222 COVID-19 vaccine. TCRdb's table, derived via immunoSEQ multiplex PCR, lists solely in-frame clones and lacks some. The sample contains approximately 120,000 clones, 75% to 90% of which appear only once. Sequencing was performed on peripheral blood, taken 28 days after the second AZD1222 dose. All receptors come from an adult who received the AZD1222 COVID-19 vaccine.

The chain has TRBV5-8 and TRBJ1-1; no clear D. Per germline, CDR1 SGHTS and CDR2 YDEGEE. V was shortened by 4 bases and J by 5 bases, with 12 bases between the two germline ends. The CDR3 extends over 13 amino acids. CDR3 DNA: TGTGCCAGCAGCCCCGGTCGGGCTACTGAAGCTTTCTTT. This gives the protein CASSPGRATEAFF.

This rearrangement joins TRBV20-1 to TRBJ1-1, with 7 bases identical to TRBD1. The CDR3 spans 13 residues. In germline, CDR1 is DFQATT, CDR2 SNEGSKA (reference sequence). The junction had 6 bases not matched to a gene; V was cut back by 3 bases and J by 5 bases. DNA of the CDR3: TGCAGTGCTAGTAGACAGGGTGGGACTGAAGCTTTCTTT. It codes for CSASRQGGTEAFF.

The chain has TRBV5-1 and TRBJ1-5; D gene uncertain. The CDR3 covers 14 residues. Germline V CDR1 and CDR2: SGHRS, YFSETQ. Trimming took 3 bases from V and 1 from J, leaving 8 bases between them. CDR3 nucleotide sequence: TGCGCCAGCAGCTCCGAAGGCAGCAATCAGCCCCAGCATTTT. Translating it yields CASSSEGSNQPQHF.

V and J are TRBV30 and TRBJ2-5; D uncertain. This CDR3 has 13 amino acids. Germline assignment: CDR1 GTSNPN and CDR2 SVGIG (reference sequence). V lost 0 bases, J lost 1 base, and 6 bases lay in between. CDR3 nucleotide sequence: TGTGCCTGGAGTGTACAGTCCCAAGAGACCCAGTACTTC. Translating gives CAWSVQSQETQYF.

V is TRBV18 and J is TRBJ2-7; 9 bases are shared with TRBD2. The trim removed 2 bases at V and 3 bases at J, leaving 5 bases unmatched. CDR3 size: 15 residues. CDR1 KGHSH and CDR2 LQKENI come from the germline V gene. The CDR3 DNA sequence: TGTGCCAGCTCACCAGCCGTGACTAGCGGCTACGAGCAGTACTTC. Protein sequence: CASSPAVTSGYEQYF.

The CDR3 DNA follows: TGTGCCAGCTCCCGTGGGGGAGCTAACTATGGCTACACCTTC. Amino acids: CASSRGGANYGYTF. The chain recombines TRBV18 with TRBJ1-2, with a possible D match to TRBD1 (5 bases). Deletions cut 6 bases from V and 0 bases from J, with 11 bases between. The CDR3 consists of 14 residues. Per the germline V gene, CDR1 is KGHSH and CDR2 is LQKENI.

The genes are TRBV16 and TRBJ2-7, with 11 bases aligning to TRBD1. The J segment lost 0 bases and the V segment lost 5 bases, leaving 3 bases of the junction unmatched. The germline V gene has CDR1 KGHSY and CDR2 FQNENV. The CDR3 contains 15 residues. The CDR3 bases are TGTGCCAGCAGCGATGGGACAGGGGGCTCCTACGAGCAGTACTTC. Protein sequence: CASSDGTGGSYEQYF. Complete variable domain (other parts from reference TRBV16 and TRBJ2-7): GEEVAQTPKHLVRGEGQKAKLYCAPIKGHSYVFWYQQVLKNEFKFLISFQNENVFDETGMPKERFSAKCLPNSPCSLEIQATKLEDSAVYFCASSDGTGGSYEQYFGPGTRLTVT.

V is TRBV6-5 and J is TRBJ1-5, with no clear D. The germline V and J ends were trimmed by 5 bases and 3 bases, with 14 bases remaining between them. The length of the CDR3 is 15 residues. CDR1 is MNHEY, CDR2 SVGAGI, per germline. CDR3 DNA sequence: TGTGCCAGCAGTCTAAGTTTGGCAATCAATCAGCCCCAGCATTTT. It is translated as CASSLSLAINQPQHF.

The V call is TRBV6-4, the J call TRBJ2-2; D may be TRBD1 or TRBD2 (7 bases each). CDR1 and CDR2 (germline): MRHNA, SNTAGT. The V gene lost 7 bases and the J gene lost 5 bases, with 14 bases spanning the gap. The CDR3 loop spans 14 amino acids. CDR3 sequence reads: CASTAQGGTGELFF. The DNA of the CDR3 is TGTGCCAGCACTGCCCAGGGGGGGACCGGGGAGCTGTTTTTT.

This clone is a singleton in its sample. J is TRBJ2-5 and V is TRBV5-1; D may correspond to TRBD1 or TRBD2 (6 bases each). The V end was cut by 6 bases, the J end by 5 bases, with 14 bases between. Germline lookup yields CDR1 SGHRS and CDR2 YFSETQ. This CDR3 is built from 13 residues. CDR3 loop: CASKLGGRETQYF. CDR3 nucleotide sequence: TGCGCCAGCAAGTTGGGGGGCCGGGAGACCCAGTACTTC. The whole variable domain, remainder taken from reference TRBV5-1 and TRBJ2-5, is KAGVTQTPRYLIKTRGQQVTLSCSPISGHRSVSWYQQTPGQGLQFLFEYFSETQRNKGNFPGRFSGRQFSNSRSEMNVSTLELGDSALYLCASKLGGRETQYFGPGTRLLVL.

V is TRBV6-5 and J is TRBJ1-1; D call uncertain. The CDR3 runs to 13 residues. Germline CDR1 is MNHEY and CDR2 is SVGAGI. With 2 bases removed from V and 2 bases from J, the gap between germline ends came to 6 bases. CDR3 sequence: CASSYARNTEAFF. The DNA for the CDR3 is TGTGCCAGCAGTTACGCAAGAAACACTGAAGCTTTCTTT.

This chain links TRBV30 with TRBJ1-2; 7 positions agree with TRBD1. Germline lookup yields CDR1 GTSNPN and CDR2 SVGIG (reference sequence). The CDR3 length is 11 residues. V shed 5 bases, J shed 7 bases, and the junction held 4 bases outside the gene matches. The CDR3 reads CAWETGSGYTF. The CDR3 DNA is TGTGCCTGGGAGACAGGGTCTGGCTACACCTTC.

V usage is TRBV7-9 and J usage is TRBJ1-3, with D hard to call. CDR3 length: 13 amino acids. From germline, CDR1 is SEHNR and CDR2 FQNEAQ (reference sequence). The V gene lost 10 bases and the J gene lost 0 bases, with 10 bases spanning the gap. The CDR3: CATQVSSGNTIYF. The DNA of the CDR3 is TGTGCCACTCAGGTCAGCTCTGGAAACACCATATATTTT.

This sequence joins TRBV12-5 and TRBJ1-2, with 9 bases aligning to TRBD1. V dropped 1 base and J dropped 0; count of bases not matched to a gene: 12. Per germline, CDR1 LGHNT and CDR2 FRNRAP. This CDR3 region has 19 residues. Here the CDR3 reads CASGLAYQGQGTTNYGYTF. CDR3 nucleotide sequence: TGTGCTAGTGGTTTGGCCTACCAGGGACAGGGAACTACTAACTATGGCTACACCTTC.

The chain couples TRBV6-5 to TRBJ2-2, with 8 bases identical to TRBD1. There are 13 residues in the CDR3. Germline V gene sequence: CDR1 MNHEY, CDR2 SVGAGI. V shed 7 bases and J 9 bases; nucleotides not matched to a gene: 7. Written as DNA, the CDR3 is TGTGCCAGCAAAACAACAGGGGGTCGGGAGCTGTTTTTT. Translated: CASKTTGGRELFF.

The rearrangement joins TRBV11-1 to TRBJ1-2; D gene unclear. CDR3 length equals 11 residues. V shed 4 bases and J shed 6 bases, with 6 bases lying between them. In germline, CDR1 is SGHAT, CDR2 FQDESV (reference sequence). The CDR3 loop reads CASSSRDGYTF. The CDR3, as DNA: TGTGCCAGCAGCTCAAGGGATGGCTACACCTTC.